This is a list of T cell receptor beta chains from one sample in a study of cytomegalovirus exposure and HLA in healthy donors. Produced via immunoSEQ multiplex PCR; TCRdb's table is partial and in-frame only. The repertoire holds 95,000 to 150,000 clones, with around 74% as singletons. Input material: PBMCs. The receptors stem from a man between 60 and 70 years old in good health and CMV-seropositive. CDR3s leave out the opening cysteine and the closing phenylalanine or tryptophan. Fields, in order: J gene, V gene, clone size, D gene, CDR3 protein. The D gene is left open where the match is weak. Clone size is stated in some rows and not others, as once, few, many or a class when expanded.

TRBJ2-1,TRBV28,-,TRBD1,ASRRQGPEQF
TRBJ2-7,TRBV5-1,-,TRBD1,ASSLQGAYEQY
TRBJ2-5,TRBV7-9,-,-,ASSRTNQETQY
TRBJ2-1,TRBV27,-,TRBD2,ASSLLAGSYNEQF
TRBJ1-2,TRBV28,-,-,ASSPWSGFYGYT
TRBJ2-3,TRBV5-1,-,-,ASSWRPVEGSTDTQY
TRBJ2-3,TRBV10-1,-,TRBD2,ASSTGTSGKDTQY
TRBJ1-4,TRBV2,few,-,ASSSTDKLF
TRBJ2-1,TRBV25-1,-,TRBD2,ASSDPSGSIYNEQF
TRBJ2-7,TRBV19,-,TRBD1,ASSAGGQGYEQY
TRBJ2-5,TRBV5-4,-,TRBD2,ASSLVPAGVRETQY
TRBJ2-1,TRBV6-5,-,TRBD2,ASSPRASGYNEQF
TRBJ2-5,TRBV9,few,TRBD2,ASSVAGGGAMETQY
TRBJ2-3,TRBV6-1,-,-,ASSEVPGISSDTQY
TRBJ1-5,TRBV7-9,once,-,ASSYAGVDQPQH
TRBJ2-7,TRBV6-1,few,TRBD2,ASSETREKDEQY
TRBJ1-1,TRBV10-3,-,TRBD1,AISETGGDTEAF
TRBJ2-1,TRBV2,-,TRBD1,ASSEPTGDFEDEQF
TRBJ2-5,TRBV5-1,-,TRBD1,ASSLNPAGGIIRETQY
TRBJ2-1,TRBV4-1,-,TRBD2,ASSHPSGGINEQF
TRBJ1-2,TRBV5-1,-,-,ASSLGSSGWAGIHGYT
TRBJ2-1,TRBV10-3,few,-,AIRTLADNEQF
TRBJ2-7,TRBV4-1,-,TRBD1,ASSRLRTGNTDPYEQY
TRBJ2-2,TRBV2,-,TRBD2,ASRLLAGGTGELF
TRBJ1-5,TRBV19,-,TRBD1,ASSMGFRDRGKAQH
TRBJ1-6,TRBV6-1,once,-,ASLGSSYNSPLH
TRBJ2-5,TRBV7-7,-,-,ASSRRETQY
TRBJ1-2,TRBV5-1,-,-,ASSLGRGSHGYT
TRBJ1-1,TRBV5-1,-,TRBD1,ASSLGRGVPGTEAF
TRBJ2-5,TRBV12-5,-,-,ASGLVLGGRGGTQY
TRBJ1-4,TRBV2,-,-,ASSRLGTPNEKLF
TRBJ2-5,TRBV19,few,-,ATTGTQLETQY
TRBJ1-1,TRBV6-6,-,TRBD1,ASSYRTGEAF
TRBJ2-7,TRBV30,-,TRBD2,AWRRLAGNYEQY
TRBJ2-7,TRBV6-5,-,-,ASSDWRTYEQY
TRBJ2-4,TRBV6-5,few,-,ASSAPPERGIQY
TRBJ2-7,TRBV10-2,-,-,ASSRGTYEQY
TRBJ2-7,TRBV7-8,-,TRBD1,ASSLLSGTGASYEQY
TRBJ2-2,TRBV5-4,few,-,ASLEPGGPNTGELF
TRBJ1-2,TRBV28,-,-,ASSLAFTPGTGGYT
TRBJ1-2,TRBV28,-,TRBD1,ASSPRDRANYGYT
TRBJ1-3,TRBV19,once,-,ASKTGSGNTIY
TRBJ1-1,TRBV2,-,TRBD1,ASRARQGATEAF
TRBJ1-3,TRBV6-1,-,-,ASSEARYSGNTIY
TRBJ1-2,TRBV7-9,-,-,ASSLEVLRSYT
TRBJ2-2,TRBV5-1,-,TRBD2,ASSSTLGTSGSKTGELF
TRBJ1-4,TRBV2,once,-,ASRKGAANEKLF
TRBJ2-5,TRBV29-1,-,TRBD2,SASQPGLAGASLETQY
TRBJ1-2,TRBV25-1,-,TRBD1,ASSGSTGGYGYT
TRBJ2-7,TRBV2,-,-,ASRGGHSYEQY
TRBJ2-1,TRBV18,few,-,ASSPGGVGEQF
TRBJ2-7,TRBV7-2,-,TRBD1,ASSLRQGAGEQY
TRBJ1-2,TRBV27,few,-,ASSLKPRVPNYGYT
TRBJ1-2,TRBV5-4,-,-,ASRRGREGYGYT
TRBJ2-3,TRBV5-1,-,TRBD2,ASSLVPAGGADTQY
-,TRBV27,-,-,ASSLSDSSYEQY
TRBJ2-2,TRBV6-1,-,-,ASGGLTPNTGELF
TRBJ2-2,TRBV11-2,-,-,ASSLGQDHTGELF